This T cell receptor beta chain was observed in a study of T cell repertoires in aging, cancer and after chemotherapy (dated by TCRdb to between 2018 and 2021). For context, the study as a whole: The donors fell into six age groups ranging from 30 or younger to 70 or older, and each group had at least three individuals. Healthy donor control TCR repertoires were recorded over several months to years and showed clear clonal overlap across re-sampling. To examine immunoaging and T cell reconstitution after chemotherapy, the study profiled TCR beta repertoires in peripheral blood from healthy donors and cancer patients. The complete dataset included approximately 10 million TCR reads. Alongside fewer than 100 healthy donors serving as a reference group, the cohort included some 210 cancer patients, of whom some 94 had hematological cancers and 124 had solid cancers. Overall results and qualifications from the work: It was noted by the authors that conclusions about immunological memory after chemotherapy cannot be drawn from the repertoire data. Compared with age-matched healthy donors, untreated patients with hematological or solid cancers had significantly lower TCR diversity and higher clonality in blood. Median generation probability increased over the chemotherapy interval in both cancer cohorts, suggesting repertoire reconstitution through rebound thymic output. In healthy donors, the drop in TCR diversity with age came mainly from a loss of richness, whereas in cancer patients a loss of evenness also played a part.

Using a mixed TRB-A/B primer pool, multiplex touch-down PCR amplified rearranged TRB sequences covering the V, D and J segments. Illumina adapters and sample indices were attached to the amplicons through two consecutive PCR reactions run with Phusion HS II polymerase. Amplicons were gel-purified using the NucleoSpin Gel and PCR Clean-up kit and were subsequently checked with Qubit and an Agilent 2100 Bioanalyzer. Sequencing of the libraries was done on an Illumina MiSeq with paired-end, single-indexed 600-cycle runs. As for how the authors treated the data: TRB sequences were processed with MiXCR versions 2.12 and 3.0.5. Each unique CDR3 nucleotide sequence was treated as one clone, and only productive sequences with two or more reads were kept. The repertoire metrics were Shannon diversity, evenness, clonality (defined as one minus evenness), and alpha-parameterized diversity profiles covering alpha 0 to 5. Generation probabilities of clones in paired pre- and post-chemotherapy samples were computed with the IGoR algorithm. TCRdb reran the public reads through fastp at Q25 and MiXCR, keeping productive beta chains. Identical CDR3 proteins give one entry, which carries the most common genes and DNA. TCRdb's processing, not the study's, gives the V and J calls here. This sample comprises more than 4,500 distinct CDR3 sequences, 20% to 25% of them detected only once. Of the sample, 3.7% is held by the ten largest clones.

This clonotype is medium-sized (0.01 to 0.1%) in its sample. It has no known antigen specificity. Base qualities were left out, and no much larger clone turns up one base away. Genomic DNA extracted from peripheral blood, rather than sorted cells or RNA, was used as the source for amplification of TCR beta rearrangements. The sequence derives from a human donor in good health. The donor label of this sample is uncertain. Sequencing was carried out using blood.

The sequenced DNA: TGTGCCAGTAGTACACAGGGCGAGAACGAGCAGTACTTC. Its protein reads: CASSTQGENEQYF. The sequence is built from TRBV19 and TRBJ2-7; TRBD1 might be the D gene, on 6 matching bases. The CDR3 covers 13 residues, taking in both the cysteine and the phenylalanine. Only the CDR3 DNA stays, 39 bases, in frame from base 1. V sheds 4 bases and J sheds 5 bases, leaving 12 bases between their ends. For CDR1 and CDR2, the germline V gene (reference sequence) lists LNHDA and SQIVND.